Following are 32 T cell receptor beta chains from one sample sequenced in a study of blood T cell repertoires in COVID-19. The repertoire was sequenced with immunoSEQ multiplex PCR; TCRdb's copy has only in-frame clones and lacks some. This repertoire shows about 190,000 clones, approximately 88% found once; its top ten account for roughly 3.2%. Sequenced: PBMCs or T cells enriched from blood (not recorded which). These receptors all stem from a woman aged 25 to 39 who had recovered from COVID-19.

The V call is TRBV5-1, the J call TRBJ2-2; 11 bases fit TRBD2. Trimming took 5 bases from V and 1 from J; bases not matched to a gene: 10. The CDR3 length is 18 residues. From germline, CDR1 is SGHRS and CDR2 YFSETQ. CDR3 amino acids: CASSPFLAGGQNTGELFF. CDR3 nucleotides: TGCGCCAGCAGTCCGTTCCTAGCGGGAGGACAGAACACCGGGGAGCTGTTTTTT.

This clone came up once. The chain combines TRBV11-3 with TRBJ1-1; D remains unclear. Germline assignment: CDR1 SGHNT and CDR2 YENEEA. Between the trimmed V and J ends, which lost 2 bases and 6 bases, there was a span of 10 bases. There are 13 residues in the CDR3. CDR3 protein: CASSLTVSSEAFF. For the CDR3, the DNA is TGTGCCAGCAGCTTAACGGTTTCGTCTGAAGCTTTCTTT.

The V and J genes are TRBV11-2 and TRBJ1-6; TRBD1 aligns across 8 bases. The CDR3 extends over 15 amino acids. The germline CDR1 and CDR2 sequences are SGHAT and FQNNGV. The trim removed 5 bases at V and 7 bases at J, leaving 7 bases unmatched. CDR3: CASSTDRVQNSPLHF. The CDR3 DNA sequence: TGTGCCAGCAGCACGGACAGGGTGCAGAATTCACCCCTCCACTTT.

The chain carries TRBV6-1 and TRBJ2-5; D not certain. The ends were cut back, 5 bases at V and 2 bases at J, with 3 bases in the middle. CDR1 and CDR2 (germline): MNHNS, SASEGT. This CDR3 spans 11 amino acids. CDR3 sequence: CASSLQETQYF. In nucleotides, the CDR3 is TGTGCCAGCAGTCTGCAAGAGACCCAGTACTTC.

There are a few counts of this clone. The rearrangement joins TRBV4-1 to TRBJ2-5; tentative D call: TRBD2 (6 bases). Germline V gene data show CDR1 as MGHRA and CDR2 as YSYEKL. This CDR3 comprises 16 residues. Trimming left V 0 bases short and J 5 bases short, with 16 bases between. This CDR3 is CASSQDLGGLRETQYF. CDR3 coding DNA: TGCGCCAGCAGCCAAGATTTGGGGGGTTTGCGGGAGACCCAGTACTTC.

The CDR3 sequence: CAISEGTGLLGNTIYF. CDR3 DNA sequence: TGTGCCATCAGTGAAGGGACAGGGTTACTTGGAAACACCATATATTTT. The gene calls are TRBV10-3 and TRBJ1-3; 9 bases are shared with TRBD1. This CDR3 spans 16 amino acids. V lost 3 bases to trimming and J lost 3 bases; unmatched junction nucleotides: 6. Germline CDR1 is ENHRY and CDR2 is SYGVKD.

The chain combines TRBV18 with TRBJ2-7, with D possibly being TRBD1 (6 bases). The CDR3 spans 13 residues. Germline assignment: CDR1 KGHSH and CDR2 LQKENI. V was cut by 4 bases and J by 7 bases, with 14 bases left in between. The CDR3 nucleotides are TGTGCCAGCTCACACGGTGGGCAGGGGGAGCAGTACGTC. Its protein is CASSHGGQGEQYV.

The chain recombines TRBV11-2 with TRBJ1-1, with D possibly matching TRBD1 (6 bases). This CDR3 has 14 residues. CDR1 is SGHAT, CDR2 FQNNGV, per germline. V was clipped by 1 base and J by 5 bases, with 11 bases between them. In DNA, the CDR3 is TGTGCCAGCAGCTTAGTACCAGGGGTAACTGAAGCTTTCTTT. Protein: CASSLVPGVTEAFF.

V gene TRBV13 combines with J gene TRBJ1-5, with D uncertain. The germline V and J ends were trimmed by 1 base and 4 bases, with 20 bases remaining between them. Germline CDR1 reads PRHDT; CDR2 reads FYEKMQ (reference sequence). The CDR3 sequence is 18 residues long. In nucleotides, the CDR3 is TGTGCCAGCAGCTTAGTAGTTTCGGGATGGGAGGGAAATCAGCCCCAGCATTTT. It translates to CASSLVVSGWEGNQPQHF.

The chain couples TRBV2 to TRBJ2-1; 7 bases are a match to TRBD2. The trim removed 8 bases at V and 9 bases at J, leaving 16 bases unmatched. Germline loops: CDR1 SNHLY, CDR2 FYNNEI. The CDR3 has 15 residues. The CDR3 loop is CASLQRDYRAGEQFF. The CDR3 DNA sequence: TGTGCCAGCTTACAAAGGGACTACCGGGCCGGTGAGCAGTTCTTC.

In DNA, the CDR3 is TGTGCCAGCAGCTTGAACCCGGGACAGGGGGCGGCAACTGAAGCTTTCTTT. This translates into CASSLNPGQGAATEAFF. This chain joins TRBV7-6 and TRBJ1-1; 12 bases align to TRBD1. Losses at the gene ends were 3 bases for V and 5 bases for J; bases not matched to a gene: 10. CDR3 length: 17 residues. Germline V gives CDR1 SGHVS, CDR2 FNYEAQ.

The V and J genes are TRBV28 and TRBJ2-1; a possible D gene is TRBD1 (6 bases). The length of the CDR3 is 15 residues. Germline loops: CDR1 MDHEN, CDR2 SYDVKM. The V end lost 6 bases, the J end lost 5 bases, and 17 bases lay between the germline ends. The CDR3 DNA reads TGTGCCAGCAGCCCCAATCCGGACAGTAACAATGAGCAGTTCTTC. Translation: CASSPNPDSNNEQFF.

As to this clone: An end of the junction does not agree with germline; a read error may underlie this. CDR3 loop: CASSQGTATYNEQFF. CDR3 coding DNA: TGTGCTAGCAGCCAAGGGACAGCGACCTACAATGAGCAGTTCTTC. V is TRBV7-7 and J is TRBJ2-1, with 7 bases matching TRBD1. Germline V gene sequence: CDR1 SSHAT, CDR2 FNYEAQ (reference sequence). This CDR3 has 15 amino acids.

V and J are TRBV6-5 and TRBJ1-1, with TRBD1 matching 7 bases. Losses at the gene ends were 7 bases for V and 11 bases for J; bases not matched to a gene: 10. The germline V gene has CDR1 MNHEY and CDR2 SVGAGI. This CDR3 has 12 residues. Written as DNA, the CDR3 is TGTGCCAGCAAGCTCGGGACAGTGGAGGCTTTCTTT. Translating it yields CASKLGTVEAFF.

The DNA for the CDR3 is TGTGCCAGCAGTTACGGCAGATTCACTGAAGCTTTCTTT. Protein sequence: CASSYGRFTEAFF. The gene calls are TRBV6-5 and TRBJ1-1; D gene ambiguous. Germline CDR1 MNHEY, CDR2 SVGAGI. The CDR3 has 13 amino acids. Trimming took 2 bases from V and 4 from J, leaving 8 bases between them.

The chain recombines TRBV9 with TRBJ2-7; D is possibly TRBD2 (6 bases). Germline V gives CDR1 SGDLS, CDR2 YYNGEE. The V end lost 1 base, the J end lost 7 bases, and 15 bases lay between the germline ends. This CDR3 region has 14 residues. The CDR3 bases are TGTGCCAGCAGCGTAACGGGGGAAGGGTGGGAGCAGTACTTC. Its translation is CASSVTGEGWEQYF.

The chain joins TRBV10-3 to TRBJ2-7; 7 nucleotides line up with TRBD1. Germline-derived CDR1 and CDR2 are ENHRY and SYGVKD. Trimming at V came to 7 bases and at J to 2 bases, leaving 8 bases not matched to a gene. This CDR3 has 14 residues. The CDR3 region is CAIKGSGQAYEQYF. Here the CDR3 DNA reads TGTGCCATCAAGGGATCCGGACAGGCCTACGAGCAGTACTTC.

The chain's CDR3 is CATSSYRGGNSPLHF. The CDR3 coding sequence is TGTGCCACCAGCAGTTACAGGGGTGGTAATTCACCCCTCCACTTT. The chain links TRBV15 to TRBJ1-6; 7 bases match TRBD1. The trim removed 3 bases at V and 6 bases at J, leaving 5 bases unmatched. The CDR3 contains 15 residues. CDR1 is LNHNV and CDR2 is YYDKDF in the germline V gene (reference sequence).

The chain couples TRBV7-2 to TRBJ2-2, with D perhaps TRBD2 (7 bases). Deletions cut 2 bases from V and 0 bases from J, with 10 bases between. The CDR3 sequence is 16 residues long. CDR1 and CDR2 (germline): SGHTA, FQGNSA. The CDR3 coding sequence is TGTGCCAGCAGCTTACTCGGGGGGCCGAACACCGGGGAGCTGTTTTTT. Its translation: CASSLLGGPNTGELFF. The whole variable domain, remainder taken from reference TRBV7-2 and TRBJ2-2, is GAGVSQSPSNKVTEKGKDVELRCDPISGHTALYWYRQSLGQGLEFLIYFQGNSAPDKSGLPSDRFSAERTGGSVSTLTIQRTQQEDSAVYLCASSLLGGPNTGELFFGEGSRLTVL.

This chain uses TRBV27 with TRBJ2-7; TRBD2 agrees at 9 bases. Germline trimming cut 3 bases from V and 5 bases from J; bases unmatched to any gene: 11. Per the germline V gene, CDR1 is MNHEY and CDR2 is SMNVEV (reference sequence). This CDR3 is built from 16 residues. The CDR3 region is CASSFQAGGRLHEQYF. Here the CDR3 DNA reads TGTGCCAGCAGTTTCCAAGCGGGAGGAAGACTCCACGAGCAGTACTTC.

The CDR3 is CASSDSKITLIACTDTQYF. The CDR3, as DNA: TGTGCCAGCAGTGACTCGAAGATTACTTTGATAGCGTGCACAGATACGCAGTATTTT. This chain uses TRBV6-4 with TRBJ2-3, with D perhaps matching TRBD2 (5 bases). Germline lookup yields CDR1 MRHNA and CDR2 SNTAGT. V lost 0 bases to trimming and J lost 1 base, with 20 bases between them. The CDR3 loop spans 19 amino acids.

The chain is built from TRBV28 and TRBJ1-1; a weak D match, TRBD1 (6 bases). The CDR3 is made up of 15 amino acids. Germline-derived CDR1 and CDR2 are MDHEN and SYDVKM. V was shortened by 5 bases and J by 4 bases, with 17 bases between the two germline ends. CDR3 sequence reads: CASSPPQGRATEAFF. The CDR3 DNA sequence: TGTGCCAGCAGTCCTCCACAGGGTCGGGCCACTGAAGCTTTCTTT. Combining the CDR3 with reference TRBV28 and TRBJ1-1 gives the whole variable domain DVKVTQSSRYLVKRTGEKVFLECVQDMDHENMFWYRQDPGLGLRLIYFSYDVKMKEKGDIPEGYSVSREKKERFSLILESASTNQTSMYLCASSPPQGRATEAFFGQGTRLTVV.

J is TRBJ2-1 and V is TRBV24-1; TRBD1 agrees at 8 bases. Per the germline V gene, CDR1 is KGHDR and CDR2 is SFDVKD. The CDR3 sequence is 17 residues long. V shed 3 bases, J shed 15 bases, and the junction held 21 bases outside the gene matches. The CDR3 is CATSDPLGRTGLLEWFF. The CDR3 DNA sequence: TGTGCCACCAGTGATCCACTCGGCCGGACAGGGTTATTAGAGTGGTTCTTC.

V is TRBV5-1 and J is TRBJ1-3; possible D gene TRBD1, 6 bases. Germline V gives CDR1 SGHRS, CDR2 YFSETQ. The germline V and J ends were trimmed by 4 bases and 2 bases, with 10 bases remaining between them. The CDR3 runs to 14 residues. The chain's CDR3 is CASSPWDTGNTIYF. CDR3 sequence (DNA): TGCGCCAGCAGCCCATGGGACACTGGAAACACCATATATTTT. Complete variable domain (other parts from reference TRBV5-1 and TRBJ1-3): KAGVTQTPRYLIKTRGQQVTLSCSPISGHRSVSWYQQTPGQGLQFLFEYFSETQRNKGNFPGRFSGRQFSNSRSEMNVSTLELGDSALYLCASSPWDTGNTIYFGEGSWLTVV.

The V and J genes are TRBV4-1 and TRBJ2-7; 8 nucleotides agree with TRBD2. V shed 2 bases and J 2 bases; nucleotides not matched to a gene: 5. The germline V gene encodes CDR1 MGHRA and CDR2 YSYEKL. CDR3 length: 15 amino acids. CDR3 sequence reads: CASSQSPGGPYEQYV. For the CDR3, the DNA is TGCGCCAGCAGCCAATCACCGGGGGGGCCCTACGAGCAGTACGTC.

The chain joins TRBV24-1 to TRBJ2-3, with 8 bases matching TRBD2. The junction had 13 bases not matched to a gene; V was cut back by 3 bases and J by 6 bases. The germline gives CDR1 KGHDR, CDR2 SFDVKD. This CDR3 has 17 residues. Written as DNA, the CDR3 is TGTGCCACCAGTGATCCGGCCGGGACTAGGAGGGCCGATACGCAGTATTTT. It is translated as CATSDPAGTRRADTQYF.

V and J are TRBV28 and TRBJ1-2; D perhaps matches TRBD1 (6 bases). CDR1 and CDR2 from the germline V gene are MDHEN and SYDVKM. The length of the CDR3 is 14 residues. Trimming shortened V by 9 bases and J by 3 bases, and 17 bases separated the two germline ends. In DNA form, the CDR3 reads TGTGCCAGTCGTTTAGGACAGACGGACTATGGCTACACCTTC. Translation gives CASRLGQTDYGYTF.

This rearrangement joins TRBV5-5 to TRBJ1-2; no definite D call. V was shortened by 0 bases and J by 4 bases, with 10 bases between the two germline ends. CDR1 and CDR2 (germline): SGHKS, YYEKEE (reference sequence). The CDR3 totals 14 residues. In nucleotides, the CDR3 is TGTGCCAGCAGCTTGGTCGGGGTCCCCTATGGCTACACCTTC. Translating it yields CASSLVGVPYGYTF.

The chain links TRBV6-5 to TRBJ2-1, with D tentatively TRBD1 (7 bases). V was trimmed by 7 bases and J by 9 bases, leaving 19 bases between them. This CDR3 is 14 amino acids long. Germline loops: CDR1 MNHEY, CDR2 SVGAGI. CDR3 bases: TGTGCCAGCACCCATCTGGAGGGGGCAGGTGAGCAGTTCTTC. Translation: CASTHLEGAGEQFF.

CDR3 region: CASSPTGRAYNSPLHF. The CDR3 DNA is TGTGCCAGTTCACCAACAGGGAGGGCCTATAATTCACCCCTCCACTTT. This rearrangement joins TRBV9 to TRBJ1-6; D might be TRBD1 (6 bases). This CDR3 spans 16 amino acids. Germline V gene sequence: CDR1 SGDLS, CDR2 YYNGEE. Trimming removed 8 bases at V and 2 bases at J, with 17 bases between. The whole variable domain, filled in from reference TRBV9 and TRBJ1-6, reads DSGVTQTPKHLITATGQRVTLRCSPRSGDLSVYWYQQSLDQGLQFLIQYYNGEERAKGNILERFSAQQFPDLHSELNLSSLELGDSALYFCASSPTGRAYNSPLHFGNGTRLTVT.

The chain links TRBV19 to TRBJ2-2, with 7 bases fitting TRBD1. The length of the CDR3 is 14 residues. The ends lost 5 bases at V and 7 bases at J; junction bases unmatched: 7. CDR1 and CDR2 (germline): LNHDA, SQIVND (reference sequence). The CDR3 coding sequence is TGTGCCAGTAGTCCCGGGACAGTCGGCGGGGAGCTGTTTTTT. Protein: CASSPGTVGGELFF.

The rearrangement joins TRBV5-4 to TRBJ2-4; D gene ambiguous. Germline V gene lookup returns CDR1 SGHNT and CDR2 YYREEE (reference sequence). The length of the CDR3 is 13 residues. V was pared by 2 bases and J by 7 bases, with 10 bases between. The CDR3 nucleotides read TGTGCCAGCAGCTTCGACTTTCGGAACATTCAGTACTTC. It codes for CASSFDFRNIQYF.